This T cell receptor (beta chain) was identified during a study of T cells in tumors after PD-1 blockade. Study background: No patient had prior checkpoint blockade, systemic immunosuppression, or radiotherapy within 4 weeks. Study outcomes and limitations: Peripheral recruitment is suggested, as some novel exhausted tumor clones were in pre-treatment blood.

With respect to this clone: Its antigen remains unknown.

V lost 4 bases and J 6 bases, leaving 10 bases between the germline ends. CDR3 size: 12 residues. Germline lookup yields CDR1 MNHEY and CDR2 SMNVEV (reference sequence). Assay used: immunoSEQ multiplex PCR; TCRdb lists only in-frame clones, some missing. The sample contains around 25,000 clones, around four fifths of which appear only once. This receptor was obtained from a human donor with basal cell carcinoma. The chain has TRBV27 and TRBJ2-7; a weak D match, TRBD1 (6 bases). The input for sequencing was PBMCs, taken after anti-PD-1 treatment. The CDR3 loop is CASSSQGSEQYF. The DNA for the CDR3 is TGTGCCAGCAGTTCACAGGGTTCCGAGCAGTACTTC.